The 27 T cell receptor beta chains in this list originate from one sample, sequenced in a study of CD8 T cells in ankylosing spondylitis. TCRdb re-called the 5' RACE reads through MiXCR, storing one row per CDR3 protein. The data hold 200,000 to 250,000 distinct CDR3 sequences, with roughly a tenth observed a single time. The material sequenced was blood, either unsorted or a sorted T cell fraction (not recorded which). Receptor source: a male donor with ankylosing spondylitis or in good health (not recorded which).

This clonotype has a count of ten or more. The chain has TRBV7-9 and TRBJ2-7; TRBD1 matches 9 bases. The J segment lost 4 bases and the V segment lost 4 bases, leaving 5 bases of the junction unmatched. The CDR3 spans 14 residues. CDR1 and CDR2 (germline): SEHNR, FQNEAQ (reference sequence). In DNA, the CDR3 is TGTGCCAGCAGCTCTACAGGGGGCTGGTACGAGCAGTACTTC. This sequence encodes CASSSTGGWYEQYF.

This clonotype was recorded many times. V gene TRBV20-1 combines with J gene TRBJ2-2, with D uncertain. V was trimmed by 1 base and J by 4 bases, leaving 7 bases between them. Germline V gene lookup returns CDR1 DFQATT and CDR2 SNEGSKA (reference sequence). This CDR3 is 13 amino acids long. The CDR3 DNA reads TGCAGTGCTAGAGCTCCCGGCACCGGGGAGCTGTTTTTT. This codes for CSARAPGTGELFF.

The table lists this clonotype with many counts. The chain couples TRBV5-1 to TRBJ2-1; TRBD2 matches at 10 bases. Germline V lookup: CDR1 SGHRS, CDR2 YFSETQ. This CDR3 has 14 residues. V lost 0 bases, J lost 13 bases, and 7 bases stayed unmatched. This CDR3 is CASSLGLAGDSQFF. The CDR3 DNA sequence: TGCGCCAGCAGCTTGGGGCTAGCGGGGGACAGTCAGTTCTTC.

The chain couples TRBV4-2 to TRBJ1-2; D perhaps matches TRBD1 (6 bases). Germline V lookup: CDR1 LGHNA, CDR2 YNFKEQ. V was pared by 1 base and J by 2 bases, with 14 bases between. The CDR3 is made up of 16 amino acids. CDR3 DNA sequence: TGTGCCAGCAGCCAAGGAACAGGGAGGCTGAACTATGGCTACACCTTC. This encodes CASSQGTGRLNYGYTF.

This clonotype was counted ten times or more. The CDR3 DNA reads as TGCAGTGCTCTACCCCCAGGGCGGAACACTGAAGCTTTCTTT. Amino acid sequence: CSALPPGRNTEAFF. This chain uses TRBV20-1 with TRBJ1-1; a possible D gene is TRBD1 (5 bases). This CDR3 has 14 amino acids. Trimming removed 5 bases at V and 1 base at J, with 14 bases between. Looked up from germline, CDR1 is DFQATT and CDR2 is SNEGSKA (reference sequence).

This clonotype has ten or more counts. The chain is built from TRBV5-1 and TRBJ1-1; no firm D call. The CDR3 spans 11 residues. V gave up 2 bases and J gave up 7 bases, with 6 bases separating them. Germline values: CDR1 SGHRS, CDR2 YFSETQ. The CDR3 reads CASSFQSEAFF. CDR3 sequence (DNA): TGCGCCAGCAGCTTCCAGAGTGAAGCTTTCTTT.

This clonotype was found many times. This chain connects TRBV12-3 or TRBV12-4 to TRBJ2-7; 7 bases are a match to TRBD2. CDR3 length: 13 residues. After removal of 7 bases from V and 4 bases from J, the junction contained 7 bases not matched to a gene. In DNA, the CDR3 is TGTGCCAGCACCCGGGACTACAATTACGAGCAGTACTTC. It yields the protein CASTRDYNYEQYF.

The chain recombines TRBV9 with TRBJ2-1; TRBD2 matches at 7 bases. This CDR3 spans 15 amino acids. J was trimmed by 2 bases and V by 4 bases; bases with no gene match: 6. The V gene's germline CDR1 is SGDLS and CDR2 YYNGEE. The CDR3 region has the DNA TGTGCCAGCAGCCCAGGGACTACAGCCTACAATGAGCAGTTCTTC. Translation: CASSPGTTAYNEQFF.

There are many counts of this clonotype. This rearrangement joins TRBV6-2 or TRBV6-3 to TRBJ2-7, with TRBD1 as a possible D gene (6 bases). The V gene's germline CDR1 is MNHEY and CDR2 SVGEGT. V lost 7 bases, J lost 2 bases, and 9 bases lay in between. The CDR3 consists of 12 residues. CDR3 amino acids: CASIGQPYEQYF. CDR3 in DNA: TGTGCCAGCATCGGACAGCCCTACGAGCAGTACTTC.

This clonotype was picked up many times. CDR3 region: CSARDPVRGRLVDLHF. DNA of the CDR3: TGCAGTGCTAGAGATCCGGTCAGGGGGCGCCTAGTGGACCTCCACTTT. The chain has TRBV20-1 and TRBJ1-6; 8 bases map to TRBD1. The CDR3 runs 16 residues. V shed 0 bases and J 15 bases; nucleotides not matched to a gene: 16. The germline V gene encodes CDR1 DFQATT and CDR2 SNEGSKA (reference sequence).

This clonotype came up a few times. The chain joins TRBV5-1 to TRBJ2-7, with D perhaps TRBD1 (5 bases). Between the trimmed V and J ends, which lost 0 bases and 0 bases, there was a span of 13 bases. CDR3 size: 16 residues. Germline V CDR1 and CDR2: SGHRS, YFSETQ. The CDR3 region has the DNA TGCGCCAGCAGCTTGGATATCCAGGGCCTCTCCTACGAGCAGTACTTC. Translated, it gives CASSLDIQGLSYEQYF.

This clonotype was counted at least ten times. The chain couples TRBV5-1 to TRBJ2-2, with D perhaps matching TRBD2 (6 bases). The ends were cut back, 1 base at V and 4 bases at J, with 8 bases in the middle. The CDR3 runs 14 residues. Germline V gene lookup returns CDR1 SGHRS and CDR2 YFSETQ. CDR3 residues: CASSLLGGTGELFF. In DNA, the CDR3 is TGCGCCAGCAGCTTGCTCGGGGGCACCGGGGAGCTGTTTTTT.

This clonotype was recorded many times. The chain employs TRBV2 and TRBJ2-5; no clear D gene. V dropped 7 bases and J dropped 1 base, with 19 bases sitting between them. The CDR3 contains 16 residues. CDR1 is SNHLY, CDR2 FYNNEI, per germline. The CDR3, as DNA: TGTGCCAGCATCCAAGGCAGTACATCTGCCCAAGAGACCCAGTACTTC. Amino acids: CASIQGSTSAQETQYF.

This clonotype occurred many times. The rearrangement uses TRBV5-1 and TRBJ2-7; 10 bases are shared with TRBD1. Germline loops: CDR1 SGHRS, CDR2 YFSETQ. This CDR3 spans 16 amino acids. J was trimmed by 2 bases and V by 4 bases; bases with no gene match: 9. The CDR3 nucleotides are TGCGCCAGCAGCGTCGACGGACAGGGGGGTACCTACGAGCAGTACTTC. Translation gives CASSVDGQGGTYEQYF.

This clonotype was detected ten times or more. J is TRBJ2-2 and V is TRBV29-1, with 8 nucleotides matching TRBD1. The V gene's germline CDR1 is SQVTM and CDR2 ANQGSEA. Trimming cost V 0 bases and J 6 bases; bases outside gene matches: 9. There are 16 residues in the CDR3. The CDR3 DNA is TGCAGCGTTGAAGATCTCCGGGACAGGCTACCCGGGGAGCTGTTTTTT. This gives the protein CSVEDLRDRLPGELFF.

This clonotype was detected many times. This chain uses TRBV9 with TRBJ2-3, with 7 bases fitting TRBD1. Germline CDR1 and CDR2: SGDLS and YYNGEE. This CDR3 comprises 16 residues. V dropped 0 bases and J dropped 5; count of bases not matched to a gene: 9. This CDR3 reads CASSVGSPQGRDTQYF. The CDR3 DNA follows: TGTGCCAGCAGCGTAGGTAGCCCACAGGGGCGAGATACGCAGTATTTT.

This clonotype showed up just a few times. CDR3 sequence reads: CSAVLGGGGTKNIQYF. CDR3 nucleotides: TGCAGTGCTGTCCTGGGGGGCGGGGGCACCAAAAACATTCAGTACTTC. The rearrangement joins TRBV20-1 to TRBJ2-4, with D maybe TRBD2 (7 bases). Per germline, CDR1 DFQATT and CDR2 SNEGSKA (reference sequence). Trimming took 5 bases from V and 2 from J, leaving 19 bases between them. The CDR3 is made up of 16 amino acids.

This clonotype occurred many times. The chain employs TRBV7-2 and TRBJ2-1, with TRBD1 as a possible D gene (7 bases). The CDR3 sequence is 15 residues long. CDR1 is SGHTA and CDR2 is FQGNSA in the germline V gene. V was cut by 5 bases and J by 3 bases, with 14 bases left in between. The CDR3 here is CASSPGGPSYNEQFF. In DNA form, the CDR3 reads TGTGCCAGCAGCCCAGGGGGGCCGAGCTACAATGAGCAGTTCTTC.

In its sample, this clonotype was seen a few times. CDR3 DNA sequence: TGCGCCAGCAGCTTGGCCATCGGGGCTACCCAAGAGACCCAGTACTTC. Protein: CASSLAIGATQETQYF. The chain is built from TRBV5-1 and TRBJ2-5, with D possibly called TRBD1 or TRBD2 (5 bases each). The CDR3 is 16 amino acids. Germline V gene data show CDR1 as SGHRS and CDR2 as YFSETQ. Trimming cost V 0 bases and J 1 base, with 13 bases left between them. Combining the CDR3 with reference TRBV5-1 and TRBJ2-5 gives the whole variable domain KAGVTQTPRYLIKTRGQQVTLSCSPISGHRSVSWYQQTPGQGLQFLFEYFSETQRNKGNFPGRFSGRQFSNSRSEMNVSTLELGDSALYLCASSLAIGATQETQYFGPGTRLLVL.

The chain uses TRBV28 and TRBJ2-7; unclear D gene. The CDR3 is 11 amino acids. Germline V gene sequence: CDR1 MDHEN, CDR2 SYDVKM. Trimming took off 2 bases at V and 6 bases at J, with 5 bases between the two ends. CDR3 in DNA: TGTGCCAGCAGTTTACAGTCCGAGCAGTACTTC. It specifies CASSLQSEQYF. Full variable domain (rest looked up from reference TRBV28 and TRBJ2-7): DVKVTQSSRYLVKRTGEKVFLECVQDMDHENMFWYRQDPGLGLRLIYFSYDVKMKEKGDIPEGYSVSREKKERFSLILESASTNQTSMYLCASSLQSEQYFGPGTRLTVT.

In DNA form, the CDR3 reads TGTGCCAGCAGTTTTCAGGGGGGCCACACCTTC. Residues: CASSFQGGHTF. The chain carries TRBV12-3 or TRBV12-4 and TRBJ1-2; 7 positions match TRBD1. With 3 bases clipped from V and 12 bases from J, the junction kept 4 bases outside the gene matches. This CDR3 has 11 amino acids.

Ten or more counts support this clonotype. The chain carries TRBV7-9 and TRBJ2-1; 8 bases match TRBD1. The ends lost 5 bases at V and 6 bases at J; junction bases unmatched: 6. Germline V gene data show CDR1 as SEHNR and CDR2 as FQNEAQ (reference sequence). The CDR3 sequence is 14 residues long. In nucleotides, the CDR3 is TGTGCCAGCAGCCCTCAGACAGGGGCCAATGAGCAGTTCTTC. Its translation is CASSPQTGANEQFF.

This clonotype has at least ten counts. The rearrangement links TRBV15 to TRBJ2-1; D is unclear. The length of the CDR3 is 15 residues. The germline gives CDR1 LNHNV, CDR2 YYDKDF (reference sequence). V was pared by 0 bases and J by 5 bases, with 11 bases between. CDR3 DNA: TGTGCCACCAGCAGAGATTCTGGCAGAAACAATGAGCAGTTCTTC. The encoded protein is CATSRDSGRNNEQFF. Full variable domain (outside the CDR3, taken from reference TRBV15 and TRBJ2-1): DAMVIQNPRYQVTQFGKPVTLSCSQTLNHNVMYWYQQKSSQAPKLLFHYYDKDFNNEADTPDNFQSRRPNTSFCFLDIRSPGLGDTAMYLCATSRDSGRNNEQFFGPGTRLTVL.

This clonotype showed up many times. V is TRBV20-1 and J is TRBJ2-4; tentatively, D is TRBD1 (6 bases). CDR1 DFQATT and CDR2 SNEGSKA come from the germline V gene (reference sequence). V lost 6 bases and J 0 bases, leaving 12 bases between the germline ends. The CDR3 consists of 14 residues. CDR3 nucleotide sequence: TGCAGTGCCCGGACAGAGAAAGCCAAAAACATTCAGTACTTC. It translates to CSARTEKAKNIQYF.

Many counts were recorded for this clonotype. V and J are TRBV5-1 and TRBJ2-3; 8 bases are shared with TRBD2. The V and J ends lost 5 bases and 2 bases, in that order; junction bases with no gene match: 7. Per the germline V gene, CDR1 is SGHRS and CDR2 is YFSETQ. The CDR3 is made up of 15 amino acids. The chain's CDR3 is CASSTAGAVTDTQYF. CDR3 coding DNA: TGCGCCAGCAGTACAGCGGGGGCCGTCACAGATACGCAGTATTTT. Based on the CDR3 plus reference TRBV5-1 and TRBJ2-3, the full variable domain is KAGVTQTPRYLIKTRGQQVTLSCSPISGHRSVSWYQQTPGQGLQFLFEYFSETQRNKGNFPGRFSGRQFSNSRSEMNVSTLELGDSALYLCASSTAGAVTDTQYFGPGTRLTVL.

This clonotype occurred many times. The chain employs TRBV28 and TRBJ2-4; D gene unclear. The CDR3 runs 14 residues. Between the trimmed V and J ends, which lost 6 bases and 1 base, there was a span of 10 bases. Germline V lookup: CDR1 MDHEN, CDR2 SYDVKM. The CDR3 DNA sequence: TGTGCCAGCAGCGATAGCTTCGCCAAAAACATTCAGTACTTC. It yields the protein CASSDSFAKNIQYF.

This clonotype was detected ten times or more. V gene TRBV5-5 combines with J gene TRBJ2-3; D remains ambiguous. Trimming pared 1 base from V and 3 bases from J, leaving 15 bases between. The CDR3 runs to 16 residues. Germline lookup yields CDR1 SGHKS and CDR2 YYEKEE (reference sequence). The CDR3 DNA follows: TGTGCCAGCAGCTTGAATTCGTTGGACCTTACAGATACGCAGTATTTT. Residues: CASSLNSLDLTDTQYF. The variable domain in full, completed from reference TRBV5-5 and TRBJ2-3, reads DAGVTQSPTHLIKTRGQQVTLRCSPISGHKSVSWYQQVLGQGPQFIFQYYEKEERGRGNFPDRFSARQFPNYSSELNVNALLLGDSALYLCASSLNSLDLTDTQYFGPGTRLTVL.